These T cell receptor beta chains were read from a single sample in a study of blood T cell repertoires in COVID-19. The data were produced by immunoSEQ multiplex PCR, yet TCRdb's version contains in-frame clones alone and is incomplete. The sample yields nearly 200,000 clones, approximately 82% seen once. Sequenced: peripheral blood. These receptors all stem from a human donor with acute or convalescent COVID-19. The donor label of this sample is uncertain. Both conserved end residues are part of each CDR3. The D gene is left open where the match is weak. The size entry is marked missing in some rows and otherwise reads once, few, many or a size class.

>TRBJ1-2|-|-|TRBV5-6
TGTGCCAGCAGCTTGGACCCGACTGGTGGCTACACCTTC
CASSLDPTGGYTF
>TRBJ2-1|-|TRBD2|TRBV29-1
TGCAGCGTTGAGGATGGCCCTGTAGCGGGAGGGTACAATGAGCAGTTCTTC
CSVEDGPVAGGYNEQFF
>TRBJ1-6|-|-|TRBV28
TGTGCCAGCAGAGAACGGACAGAATATTCACCCCTCCACTTT
CASRERTEYSPLHF
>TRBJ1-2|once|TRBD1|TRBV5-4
TGTGCCAGCAGCCGACTTGGGCAGGGGGAAGGAGGCTACACCTTC
CASSRLGQGEGGYTF
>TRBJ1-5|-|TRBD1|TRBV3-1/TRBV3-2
TGTGCCAGCAGCCAAGGCCGGGACAGCCATAGCAATCAGCCCCAGCATTTT
CASSQGRDSHSNQPQHF
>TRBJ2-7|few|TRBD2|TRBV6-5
TGTGCCAGCCGGGAGGCCCCCTCGGGAGAGCAGTACTTC
CASREAPSGEQYF
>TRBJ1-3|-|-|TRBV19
TGTGCCAGTAGCACGACGGTCGGCGGCACCATATATTTT
CASSTTVGGTIYF
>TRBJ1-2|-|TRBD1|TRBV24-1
TGTGCCACCAGTGATCGGGGACAGAACTATGGCTACACCTTC
CATSDRGQNYGYTF
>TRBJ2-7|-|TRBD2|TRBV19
TGTGCCAGTAGGGGGACCGGGACTAGCGGCTACGAGCAGTACTTC
CASRGTGTSGYEQYF
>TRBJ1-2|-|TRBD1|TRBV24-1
TGTGCCACCAGTGACCGGGACAGGGGCGATGGCTACACCTTC
CATSDRDRGDGYTF
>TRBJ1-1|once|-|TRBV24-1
TGTGCCACCCGGGTCGAGTGGAACACTGAAGCTTTCTTT
CATRVEWNTEAFF
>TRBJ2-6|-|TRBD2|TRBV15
TGTGCCACCAGCAGAGCGGGGGGCTCTGGGGCCAACGTCCTGACTTTC
CATSRAGGSGANVLTF
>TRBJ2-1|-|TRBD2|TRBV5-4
TGTGCCAGCAGCTTGGGGGTGGGAGGGCCGGATGAGCAGTTCTTC
CASSLGVGGPDEQFF
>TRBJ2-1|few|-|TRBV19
TGTGCCAGTAGTATAGCCCAGGGGCGAGGCTCCTACAATGAGCAGTTCTTC
CASSIAQGRGSYNEQFF
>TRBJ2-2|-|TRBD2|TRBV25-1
TGTGCCACCGGGACTAGCGGGAGGACCGGGGAGCTGTTTTTT
CATGTSGRTGELFF
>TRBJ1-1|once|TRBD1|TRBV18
TGTGCCAGCTCGTTCCGCCCCGGACAGGGGGCCACTGAAGCTTTCTTT
CASSFRPGQGATEAFF
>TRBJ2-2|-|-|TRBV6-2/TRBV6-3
TGTGCCAGCAGTCTAATAGCGTTAGGGGAGCTGTTTTTT
CASSLIALGELFF
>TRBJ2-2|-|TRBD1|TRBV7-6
TGTGCCAGCAGCAACACAGGGGGTTTAAACACCGGGGAGCTGTTTTTT
CASSNTGGLNTGELFF
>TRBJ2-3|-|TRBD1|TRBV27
TGTGCCAGCAGTTTGACAGGGACAGATACGCAGTATTTT
CASSLTGTDTQYF
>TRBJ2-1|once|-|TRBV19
TGTGCCAGTAGTAATAGCGGTTCCTACAATGAGCAGTTCTTC
CASSNSGSYNEQFF
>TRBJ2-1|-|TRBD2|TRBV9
TGTGCCAGCAGCGTAGGGTCCACGCGACGGGGGGGCTTCTACAATGAGCAGTTCTTC
CASSVGSTRRGGFYNEQFF
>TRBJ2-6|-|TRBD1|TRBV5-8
TGTGCCAGCAGGATTCAGGGGGCTGGGGCCAACGTCCTGACTTTC
CASRIQGAGANVLTF
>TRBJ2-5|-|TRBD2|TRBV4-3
TGCGCCAGCAGCCAAGATCAGACGGGAGGGGGGGAGACCCAGTACTTC
CASSQDQTGGGETQYF